The present TCR beta chain was sequenced within a study of cytomegalovirus exposure and HLA in healthy donors. Findings of the study overall: Owing to their indistinguishability, certain V segments, notably TRBV6-2 and TRBV6-3, were excluded. Whilst most TCR sequences proved rare, a subset of public TCRs occurred across many donors. In a later analysis, V- and J-gene trimming of beta chains associated with a DCLRE1C missense variant, replicated independently.

The CDR3 extends over 16 amino acids. After removal of 1 base from V and 6 bases from J, the junction contained 10 bases not matched to a gene. Germline loops: CDR1 SGHRS, CDR2 YFSETQ. About this clone: No antigen is known for it.

Use of 60 Vbeta and 13 Jbeta primers characterized the PCR. Method: immunoSEQ multiplex PCR; TCRdb's copy keeps in-frame clones and lacks some. The sample lists about 110,000 clones; roughly 13% were seen once. The J gene is TRBJ2-1, the V gene TRBV5-1, with 7 bases fitting TRBD2. The TCR comes from a man aged 40-49 years in good health and CMV-seropositive. The source material was PBMCs. This CDR3 reads CASSLRAGAKGNEQFF. The CDR3 DNA is TGCGCCAGCAGCTTGAGGGCGGGAGCCAAGGGCAATGAGCAGTTCTTC.